These T cell receptor beta chains were read from a single sample in a study of shared clonotypes between healthy human individuals. Only in-frame clones appear in the TCRdb table, and some are missing; sequencing was by immunoSEQ multiplex PCR. Of about 1.1 million clones listed, about four fifths are singletons. The sample consisted of memory CD4+ T cells from PBMCs. The receptors come from a man between 18 and 35 years old in good health. Some clones in this sample may be carry-over from other donors' samples. The CDR3 runs from the conserved cysteine through the conserved F or W. Fields, in order: clone size, D gene, V gene, CDR3 length, J gene, CDR3 protein, CDR3 DNA. D genes are given only for firm matches. Where a row states a size, it is once, few, many or the class of an expanded clone; other rows omit it.

few,NA,TRBV6-1,12,TRBJ2-7,CASSSRTGEQYF,TGTGCCAGCAGTTCCCGGACGGGCGAGCAGTACTTC
NA,TRBD2,TRBV18,15,TRBJ2-7,CASSPPAGRSYEQYF,TGTGCCAGCTCACCCCCAGCGGGGCGGTCTTACGAGCAGTACTTC
few,NA,TRBV2,13,TRBJ1-2,CASRPGKDYGYTF,TGTGCCAGCAGGCCGGGGAAGGACTATGGCTACACCTTC
NA,NA,TRBV5-6,14,TRBJ1-3,CASSLQGAGNTIYF,TGTGCCAGCAGCTTACAGGGTGCGGGAAACACCATATATTTT
NA,TRBD1,TRBV9,14,TRBJ1-3,CASSGGTAGNTIYF,TGTGCCAGCAGCGGCGGGACAGCTGGAAACACCATATATTTT
NA,TRBD2,TRBV28,14,TRBJ2-7,CASSLWAGGREQYF,TGTGCCAGCAGTTTATGGGCGGGAGGTCGTGAGCAGTACTTC
few,NA,TRBV5-6,16,TRBJ1-5,CASSLAPTEINQPQHF,TGTGCCAGCAGCTTGGCCCCGACGGAGATCAATCAGCCCCAGCATTTT
NA,NA,TRBV7-9,15,TRBJ1-1,CASSLGGPGNTEAFF,TGTGCCAGCAGCTTAGGGGGACCTGGAAACACTGAAGCTTTCTTT
NA,TRBD2,TRBV30,13,TRBJ2-5,CAWSGGLAEIQYF,TGTGCCTGGAGTGGGGGACTAGCGGAGATCCAGTACTTC
once,TRBD1,TRBV6-6,13,TRBJ2-1,CASSVNRGGEQFF,TGTGCCAGCAGTGTAAACAGGGGCGGTGAGCAGTTCTTC
NA,NA,TRBV18,16,TRBJ2-2,CASSPSRPGVSGELFF,TGTGCCAGCTCACCATCACGCCCGGGGGTGAGCGGGGAGCTGTTTTTT
NA,NA,TRBV4-3,14,TRBJ1-5,CASSHDFSNQPQHF,TGCGCCAGCAGCCATGATTTCTCCAATCAGCCCCAGCATTTT
NA,NA,TRBV6-5,15,TRBJ2-5,CASSYSRSTQETQYF,TGTGCCAGCAGTTACTCGCGGTCTACCCAAGAGACCCAGTACTTC
NA,TRBD2,TRBV11-2,19,TRBJ2-3,CASSSLARLAGGPGDTQYF,TGTGCCAGCAGCTCCCTGGCGAGACTAGCGGGAGGGCCAGGAGATACGCAGTATTTT
once,TRBD2,TRBV9,16,TRBJ2-3,CASSPRGRATTDTQYF,TGTGCCAGCAGCCCACGCGGGAGGGCCACCACAGATACGCAGTATTTT
once,NA,TRBV6-5,14,TRBJ2-1,CASSYSSPRSEQFF,TGTGCCAGCAGTTACTCCTCCCCCAGGAGTGAGCAGTTCTTC
NA,NA,TRBV25-1,15,TRBJ1-4,CASSGGTGRNEKLFF,TGTGCCAGCAGTGGTGGCACAGGGAGGAATGAAAAACTGTTTTTT
few,NA,TRBV2,10,TRBJ1-2,CASKVRSYTF,TGTGCCAGCAAAGTCCGCAGCTACACCTTC
few,TRBD1,TRBV18,15,TRBJ1-2,CASSPSTGGLYGYTF,TGTGCCAGCTCACCGTCGACAGGGGGCCTCTATGGCTACACCTTC
NA,NA,TRBV11-2,12,TRBJ2-5,CASSFPGETQYF,TGTGCCAGCAGCTTCCCGGGAGAGACCCAGTACTTC
NA,TRBD1,TRBV19,17,TRBJ2-7,CASSMEGLWTGAHEQYF,TGTGCCAGTAGTATGGAGGGACTCTGGACAGGGGCCCACGAGCAGTACTTC
NA,TRBD2,TRBV4-1,19,TRBJ2-3,CASSHDGLAGGVRIDTQYF,TGCGCCAGCAGCCACGACGGACTAGCGGGAGGGGTTCGGATAGATACGCAGTATTTT
NA,TRBD2,TRBV5-1,14,TRBJ2-7,CASSLEGLFREQYF,TGCGCCAGCAGCTTGGAGGGACTATTTAGAGAGCAGTACTTC
NA,NA,TRBV11-3,13,TRBJ2-7,CASSLEQGYEQYF,TGTGCCAGCAGCCTAGAACAGGGCTACGAGCAGTACTTC
NA,NA,TRBV5-1,15,TRBJ1-5,CASSLAGEGSQPQHF,TGCGCCAGCAGCTTGGCCGGAGAGGGGAGTCAGCCCCAGCATTTT
once,NA,TRBV10-3,11,TRBJ1-2,CAIGQNYGYTF,TGTGCCATAGGCCAAAACTATGGCTACACCTTC
NA,TRBD2,TRBV7-9,14,TRBJ2-1,CASSHGLAGEEQFF,TGTGCCAGCAGCCACGGACTAGCGGGAGAGGAGCAGTTCTTC
NA,NA,TRBV11-2,16,TRBJ1-1,CASSSLRGKIDTEAFF,TGTGCCAGCAGCTCCCTCAGGGGTAAGATCGACACTGAAGCTTTCTTT
few,NA,TRBV10-3,14,TRBJ2-2,CAISESGGPGELFF,TGTGCCATCAGTGAGTCTGGGGGGCCCGGGGAGCTGTTTTTT
NA,NA,TRBV7-3,13,TRBJ2-7,CASSFTPNYEQYF,TGTGCCAGCAGCTTTACCCCGAACTACGAGCAGTACTTC
NA,NA,TRBV11-2,13,TRBJ2-7,CASSFQRYYEQYF,TGTGCCAGCAGCTTTCAACGGTACTACGAGCAGTACTTC
NA,NA,TRBV7-9,16,TRBJ2-2,CASTLGAAANTGELFF,TGTGCCAGCACCTTGGGGGCGGCCGCGAACACCGGGGAGCTGTTTTTT
NA,NA,TRBV5-1,16,TRBJ1-3,CASSLALSYSGNTIYF,TGCGCCAGCAGCTTGGCTCTCAGCTACTCTGGAAACACCATATATTTT
NA,NA,TRBV9,15,TRBJ2-1,CASSVVNGLAREQFF,TGTGCCAGCAGCGTAGTTAACGGTTTGGCAAGAGAGCAGTTCTTC
NA,NA,TRBV5-1,15,TRBJ1-5,CASSLAGQLNQPQHF,TGCGCCAGCAGCTTGGCCGGACAGTTGAATCAGCCCCAGCATTTT
NA,NA,TRBV5-1,13,TRBJ2-3,CASSEGSTDTQYF,TGCGCCAGCTCGGAGGGAAGCACAGATACGCAGTATTTT